This T cell receptor beta chain was found in a study of breast tumors, draining lymph nodes, adjacent tissues. This clonotype has ten or more counts. A much larger clone sits a single nucleotide away, making a read error possible. CDR3 size: 14 residues. Per the germline V gene, CDR1 is MNHEY and CDR2 is SVGAGI. TCRdb redid the calling of the multiplex PCR reads with MiXCR, one entry per CDR3 protein. In the table there are 15,000 to 20,000 distinct CDR3 sequences, about 40% of which are singletons. Material: breast tumor tissue. This clonotype was obtained from a female donor with breast cancer. Some clones in this sample may be carry-over from other donors' samples. The V gene is TRBV6-5, the J gene TRBJ2-2; D perhaps matches TRBD2 (6 bases). The CDR3 DNA follows: TGTGCCAGCAGTTTGCGGAGGGCCACCGGGGAGCTGGTTTTT. This sequence encodes CASSLRRATGELVF.